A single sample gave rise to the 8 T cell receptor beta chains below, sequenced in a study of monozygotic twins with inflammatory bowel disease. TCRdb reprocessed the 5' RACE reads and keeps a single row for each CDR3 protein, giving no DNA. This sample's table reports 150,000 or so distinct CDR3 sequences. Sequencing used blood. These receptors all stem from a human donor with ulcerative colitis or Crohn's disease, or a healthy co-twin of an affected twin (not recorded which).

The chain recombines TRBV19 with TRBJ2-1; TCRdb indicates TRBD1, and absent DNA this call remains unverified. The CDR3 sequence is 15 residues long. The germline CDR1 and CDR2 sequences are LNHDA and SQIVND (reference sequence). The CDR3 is CASRLRESPYNEQFF.

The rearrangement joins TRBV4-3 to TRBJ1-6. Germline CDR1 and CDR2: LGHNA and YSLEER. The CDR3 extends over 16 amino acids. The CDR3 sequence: CASSQDVYQENSPLHF.

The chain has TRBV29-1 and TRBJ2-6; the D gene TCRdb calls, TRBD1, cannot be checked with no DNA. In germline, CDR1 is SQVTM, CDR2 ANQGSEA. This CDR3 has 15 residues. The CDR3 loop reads CSILTTGSGANVLTF.

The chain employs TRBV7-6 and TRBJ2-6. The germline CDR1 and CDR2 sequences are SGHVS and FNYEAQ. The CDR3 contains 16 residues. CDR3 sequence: CASTPMGISGANVLTF.

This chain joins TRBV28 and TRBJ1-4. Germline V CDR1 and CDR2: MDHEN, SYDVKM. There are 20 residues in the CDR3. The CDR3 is CASSSQPGSAGPATNEKLFF.

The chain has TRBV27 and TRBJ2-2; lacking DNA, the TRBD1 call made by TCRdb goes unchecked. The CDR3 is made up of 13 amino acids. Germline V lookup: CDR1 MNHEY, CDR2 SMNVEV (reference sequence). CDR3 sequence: CASRGLWTGELFF.

Here the CDR3 reads CASSYLGLQETQYF. This sequence joins TRBV6-5 and TRBJ2-5. There are 14 residues in the CDR3. Germline V CDR1 and CDR2: MNHEY, SVGAGI.

CDR3 sequence: CASSAAGLTNYEQYF. The rearrangement uses TRBV7-8 and TRBJ2-7; TCRdb returns TRBD1, unconfirmable since there is no DNA. This CDR3 region has 15 residues. Germline lookup yields CDR1 SGHVS and CDR2 FQNEAQ.